Below are 22 T cell receptor beta chains sequenced from a single sample in a study of blood T cell repertoires in COVID-19 (dated by TCRdb to about 2020). The library came from the immunoSEQ multiplex PCR assay. As stored in TCRdb, this immuneACCESS dataset retains in-frame rearrangements with V and J assigned. A fraction of the clones does not appear; measured against another copy, unresolved V genes explain less than half of the discrepancy, and the remainder lacks a known reason. The table for this sample lists almost 55,000 clones; 84% of them were counted only once. The leading ten clones occupy more than 2.5% of the sample. The source material was peripheral blood. All receptors come from a man aged 45-65 years with acute or convalescent COVID-19.

The rearrangement uses TRBV7-3 and TRBJ2-7; 8 bases are a match to TRBD1. With V trimmed by 2 bases and J by 3 bases, 6 bases remained unmatched. CDR1 and CDR2 from the germline V gene are SGHTA and FQGTGA. CDR3 size: 15 residues. The CDR3 loop reads CASSLDGQGVYEQYF. As DNA, the CDR3 is TGTGCCAGCAGCTTAGACGGACAGGGTGTCTACGAGCAGTACTTC.

This rearrangement joins TRBV30 to TRBJ1-2; D is undetermined. V dropped 4 bases and J dropped 3 bases, with 6 bases sitting between them. Germline V CDR1 and CDR2: GTSNPN, SVGIG (reference sequence). This CDR3 is 11 amino acids long. As DNA, the CDR3 is TGTGCCTGGACCCCCGACTATGGCTACACCTTC. It yields the protein CAWTPDYGYTF.

CDR3 loop: CASSPSGTSYNEQFF. The CDR3 nucleotides read TGTGCCAGCAGCCCTAGCGGGACCTCCTACAATGAGCAGTTCTTC. The chain carries TRBV7-2 and TRBJ2-1; 9 bases fit TRBD2. Germline CDR1 reads SGHTA; CDR2 reads FQGNSA. This CDR3 is 15 amino acids long. V was pared by 5 bases and J by 0 bases, with 2 bases of the junction left unmatched.

The chain's CDR3 is CASSSQGDSPLHF. The CDR3 coding sequence is TGTGCCAGCAGCTCCCAGGGGGATTCACCCCTCCACTTT. The chain recombines TRBV5-6 with TRBJ1-6; TRBD1 matches at 7 bases. Trimming cost V 3 bases and J 8 bases; bases outside gene matches: 2. This CDR3 is 13 amino acids long. Germline assignment: CDR1 SGHDT and CDR2 YYEEEE.

The chain carries TRBV28 and TRBJ1-5, with D tentatively TRBD1 (6 bases). This CDR3 is 14 amino acids long. Germline loops: CDR1 MDHEN, CDR2 SYDVKM. Trimming removed 5 bases at V and 7 bases at J, with 15 bases between. This chain's CDR3 is CASSQQQGDQPQHF. CDR3 in DNA: TGTGCCAGCAGTCAGCAACAGGGTGACCAGCCCCAGCATTTT.

The chain couples TRBV10-3 to TRBJ1-1; D is perhaps TRBD1 (5 bases). The ends were cut back, 2 bases at V and 1 base at J, with 11 bases in the middle. This CDR3 region has 15 residues. CDR1 is ENHRY, CDR2 SYGVKD, per germline. CDR3 in amino acids: CAISEAAGRNTEAFF. CDR3 sequence (DNA): TGTGCCATCAGTGAGGCGGCAGGGCGGAACACTGAAGCTTTCTTT.

This clone appeared once. This chain joins TRBV20-1 and TRBJ1-1; unclear D gene. V dropped 3 bases and J dropped 5 bases, with 7 bases sitting between them. Germline assignment: CDR1 DFQATT and CDR2 SNEGSKA (reference sequence). CDR3 size: 11 residues. In DNA form, the CDR3 reads TGCAGTGCTAGGGGGAGGACTGAAGCTTTCTTT. Protein product: CSARGRTEAFF.

The gene calls are TRBV9 and TRBJ2-1, with D unclear. Trimming shortened V by 1 base and J by 2 bases, and 10 bases separated the two germline ends. The germline gives CDR1 SGDLS, CDR2 YYNGEE. This CDR3 contains 15 residues. The CDR3 DNA sequence: TGTGCCAGCAGCGTAAATTACAGCCCCTACAATGAGCAGTTCTTC. Translating gives CASSVNYSPYNEQFF.

V and J are TRBV6-2 or TRBV6-3 and TRBJ2-3; 8 bases line up with TRBD2. The CDR3 extends over 15 amino acids. Germline V gene data show CDR1 as MNHEY and CDR2 as SVGEGT. With V trimmed by 5 bases and J by 6 bases, 10 bases remained unmatched. The DNA for the CDR3 is TGTGCCAGCAGTAAAGGGGGTAGCGGGGCGGATACGCAGTATTTT. As protein: CASSKGGSGADTQYF.

The chain has TRBV28 and TRBJ1-2, with 8 bases identical to TRBD1. Germline loops: CDR1 MDHEN, CDR2 SYDVKM. This CDR3 is built from 15 residues. After removal of 8 bases from V and 7 bases from J, the junction contained 15 bases not matched to a gene. The CDR3 is CASSSTGGQFGGYTF. For the CDR3, the DNA is TGTGCCAGCTCCTCAACAGGGGGGCAGTTTGGTGGCTACACCTTC.

The CDR3 protein is CASSLSQGADTQYF. The CDR3 coding sequence is TGTGCCAGCAGTTTATCCCAGGGGGCAGATACGCAGTATTTT. This sequence joins TRBV28 and TRBJ2-3, with TRBD1 matching over 7 bases. Per the germline V gene, CDR1 is MDHEN and CDR2 is SYDVKM. After removal of 1 base from V and 4 bases from J, the junction contained 2 bases not matched to a gene. The CDR3 runs to 14 residues.

This rearrangement joins TRBV6-1 to TRBJ2-1; 9 nucleotides agree with TRBD2. Unmatched junction bases numbered 12, after V lost 0 bases and J lost 9 bases. The CDR3 sequence is 17 residues long. CDR1 is MNHNS, CDR2 SASEGT, per germline. For the CDR3, the DNA is TGTGCCAGCAGTGAAGCCCCTCCTAGCGGGGTGTTGGTTGAGCAGTTCTTC. This codes for CASSEAPPSGVLVEQFF.

The rearrangement links TRBV5-1 to TRBJ1-1; D ambiguous. The CDR3 contains 14 residues. V lost 0 bases, J lost 1 base, and 7 bases lay in between. Germline V CDR1 and CDR2: SGHRS, YFSETQ. CDR3 loop: CASSLEAANTEAFF. CDR3 DNA: TGCGCCAGCAGCTTGGAGGCGGCGAACACTGAAGCTTTCTTT.

This chain links TRBV18 with TRBJ1-1; D is possibly TRBD1 (5 bases). The germline gives CDR1 KGHSH, CDR2 LQKENI. CDR3 length: 14 amino acids. Trimming shortened V by 1 base and J by 4 bases, and 10 bases separated the two germline ends. The CDR3 sequence: CASSPQAGITEAFF. CDR3 DNA sequence: TGTGCCAGCTCACCACAGGCAGGGATCACTGAAGCTTTCTTT. Together with reference TRBV18 and TRBJ1-1, the CDR3 gives the full variable domain: NAGVMQNPRHLVRRRGQEARLRCSPMKGHSHVYWYRQLPEEGLKFMVYLQKENIIDESGMPKERFSAEFPKEGPSILRIQQVVRGDSAAYFCASSPQAGITEAFFGQGTRLTVV.

A few counts support this clone. The CDR3 nucleotides are TGTGCCAGCAGTGACGCCAGGGATTTAGCCAAAAACATTCAGTACTTC. Its translation is CASSDARDLAKNIQYF. The chain recombines TRBV25-1 with TRBJ2-4; TRBD1 might be the D (5 bases). Trimming shortened V by 3 bases and J by 0 bases, and 12 bases separated the two germline ends. CDR3 length: 16 residues. Germline V lookup: CDR1 MGHDK, CDR2 SYGVNS.

The chain recombines TRBV7-9 with TRBJ2-3; maybe TRBD2 (5 bases). The CDR3 spans 14 residues. The V end was cut by 3 bases, the J end by 2 bases, with 9 bases between. CDR1 and CDR2 (germline): SEHNR, FQNEAQ (reference sequence). The CDR3 sequence: CASSFLADTDTQYF. Here the CDR3 DNA reads TGTGCCAGCAGCTTTCTAGCAGACACAGATACGCAGTATTTT.

This chain connects TRBV29-1 to TRBJ2-7, with D tentatively TRBD2 (6 bases). The CDR3 is 13 residues long. Per the germline V gene, CDR1 is SQVTM and CDR2 is ANQGSEA. Trimming stripped 7 bases from V and 7 bases from J, with 20 bases between. The CDR3 DNA is TGCAGCGGGTGGGACGCGGGGCCTTGGGAGCAGTACTTC. This sequence encodes CSGWDAGPWEQYF.

V gene TRBV4-2 combines with J gene TRBJ2-7, with D perhaps TRBD2 (6 bases). In germline, CDR1 is LGHNA, CDR2 YNFKEQ. The CDR3 loop spans 15 amino acids. Trimming took 4 bases from V and 0 from J, leaving 13 bases between them. For the CDR3, the DNA is TGTGCCAGCAGCCCTGGGGGAGGTAGCTCCTACGAGCAGTACTTC. Its protein is CASSPGGGSSYEQYF.

The chain employs TRBV5-6 and TRBJ2-7; TRBD2 might be the D (5 bases). Germline V lookup: CDR1 SGHDT, CDR2 YYEEEE. The CDR3 runs 13 residues. Deletions cut 0 bases from V and 5 bases from J, with 9 bases between. This CDR3 is CASSLGGRDEQYF. In DNA form, the CDR3 reads TGTGCCAGCAGCTTGGGAGGGCGCGACGAGCAGTACTTC.

The CDR3 sequence is CASSDRGIEKLFF. The CDR3 DNA reads TGTGCCAGCAGTGACAGGGGGATTGAAAAACTGTTTTTT. The V and J genes are TRBV2 and TRBJ1-4, with TRBD1 identical over 7 bases. Trimming cost V 3 bases and J 7 bases; bases outside gene matches: 2. The CDR3 length is 13 residues. Germline assignment: CDR1 SNHLY and CDR2 FYNNEI.

The rearrangement uses TRBV2 and TRBJ1-6; TRBD1 agrees at 7 bases. This CDR3 is built from 14 residues. V gave up 3 bases and J gave up 4 bases; unmatched junction bases: 0. Germline CDR1 reads SNHLY; CDR2 reads FYNNEI. CDR3 in DNA: TGTGCCAGCAGTGAGGGACAGTATAATTCACCCCTCCACTTT. It translates to CASSEGQYNSPLHF. The whole variable domain, filled in from reference TRBV2 and TRBJ1-6, reads EPEVTQTPSHQVTQMGQEVILRCVPISNHLYFYWYRQILGQKVEFLVSFYNNEISEKSEIFDDQFSVERPDGSNFTLKIRSTKLEDSAMYFCASSEGQYNSPLHFGNGTRLTVT.

This clone was seen a few times. This chain links TRBV13 with TRBJ2-1; 12 bases agree with TRBD2. Germline V gene lookup returns CDR1 PRHDT and CDR2 FYEKMQ (reference sequence). This CDR3 is built from 17 residues. Trimming cost V 2 bases and J 1 base; bases outside gene matches: 3. The CDR3 region has the DNA TGTGCCAGCAGCTTACTAGCGGGGGGGCCATCCTACAATGAGCAGTTCTTC. Translated: CASSLLAGGPSYNEQFF. Full variable domain (outside the CDR3, taken from reference TRBV13 and TRBJ2-1): AAGVIQSPRHLIKEKRETATLKCYPIPRHDTVYWYQQGPGQDPQFLISFYEKMQSDKGSIPDRFSAQQFSDYHSELNMSSLELGDSALYFCASSLLAGGPSYNEQFFGPGTRLTVL.